Below, 30 T cell receptor beta chains from the same sample are listed, as sequenced in a study of early T cells in non-severe SARS-CoV-2 infection (dated by TCRdb to the early 2020s). Libraries were made using 5' RACE. Sequencer: NextSeq 500. In-frame beta chains were kept once TCRdb had trimmed the public reads at Q25 with fastp and called clones with MiXCR. Duplicate CDR3 protein sequences are folded into a single record with the most common DNA and genes. The sample yields around 67,000 distinct CDR3 sequences; about 10% were counted once. The biggest ten clones account for roughly 6% of the sample. The sequenced sample was whole blood, obtained at baseline. These receptors originate from an adult who was a healthcare worker with PCR-confirmed SARS-CoV-2 infection or an uninfected control (not recorded which).

There are a few counts of this clonotype. The chain combines TRBV21-1 with TRBJ2-7; no DNA check was done on the table's D call, TRBD1. TRBV21-1 is recorded as a pseudogene. The CDR3 is 16 amino acids. DNA of the CDR3: TGTGCCAGCAGCAAAGACTTAGGGACAGCTTCCTACGAGCAGTACTTC. It translates to CASSKDLGTASYEQYF.

Only a few counts were recorded for this clonotype. V gene TRBV20-1 combines with J gene TRBJ1-3; D gene unclear. V was cut by 3 bases and J by 0 bases, with 9 bases left in between. Per the germline V gene, CDR1 is DFQATT and CDR2 is SNEGSKA (reference sequence). This CDR3 has 14 residues. The DNA of the CDR3 is TGCAGTGCTAGCTCGACGGTCTCTGGAAACACCATATATTTT. This codes for CSASSTVSGNTIYF.

The gene calls are TRBV4-1 and TRBJ1-1, with D possibly being TRBD1 (6 bases). CDR3 size: 15 residues. Trimming stripped 3 bases from V and 0 bases from J, with 11 bases between. Germline CDR1 MGHRA, CDR2 YSYEKL. The CDR3 loop reads CASSHRTVLNTEAFF. In DNA form, the CDR3 reads TGCGCCAGCAGCCACCGGACAGTACTGAACACTGAAGCTTTCTTT.

This clonotype was counted a few times. The chain has TRBV20-1 and TRBJ2-3; D could derive from TRBD1 or TRBD2 (5 bases each). V lost 5 bases and J lost 0, with 12 bases in between. The germline V gene has CDR1 DFQATT and CDR2 SNEGSKA (reference sequence). This CDR3 comprises 14 residues. In DNA, the CDR3 is TGCAGTGCTCGTACGGGACGGAGCACAGATACGCAGTATTTT. Translation gives CSARTGRSTDTQYF.

This chain uses TRBV6-5 with TRBJ1-1; maybe TRBD1 (5 bases). CDR1 MNHEY and CDR2 SVGAGI come from the germline V gene. The length of the CDR3 is 12 residues. V lost 6 bases to trimming and J lost 3 bases, with 8 bases between them. The CDR3 DNA sequence: TGTGCCAGCAGAGGGGACCACACTGAAGCTTTCTTT. Amino acids: CASRGDHTEAFF.

The table lists this clonotype with many counts. The V call is TRBV21-1, the J call TRBJ1-1. TRBV21-1 is a pseudogene locus. CDR3 size: 15 residues. The CDR3 here is CASSKARPEDTEAFF. The CDR3 DNA is TGTGCCAGCAGCAAAGCGCGACCGGAGGACACTGAAGCTTTCTTT.

This clonotype ranks as medium-sized. V gene TRBV7-6 combines with J gene TRBJ1-5, with 9 bases identical to TRBD1. Germline assignment: CDR1 SGHVS and CDR2 FNYEAQ. This CDR3 has 15 residues. The V and J ends lost 4 bases and 5 bases, in that order; junction bases with no gene match: 6. CDR3 protein: CASSYGTGRDQPQHF. The CDR3 bases are TGTGCCAGCAGCTACGGGACAGGGAGGGATCAGCCCCAGCATTTT.

This clonotype was detected a few times. The genes are TRBV20-1 and TRBJ2-4, with D maybe TRBD2 (6 bases). Trimming removed 3 bases from V and 1 base from J, with 7 bases in between. The V gene's germline CDR1 is DFQATT and CDR2 SNEGSKA (reference sequence). The CDR3 totals 13 residues. CDR3 DNA sequence: TGCAGTGCTAGGGGGGGTGCCAAAAACATTCAGTACTTC. Residues: CSARGGAKNIQYF.

This clonotype was recorded a few times. The chain recombines TRBV14 with TRBJ1-1; possibly TRBD1 for D (5 bases). Germline V gives CDR1 SGHDN, CDR2 FVKESK. V shed 1 base and J shed 5 bases, with 11 bases lying between them. The CDR3 runs to 14 residues. CDR3 DNA: TGTGCCAGCAGCCAAGTTTCAGGGCGAACTGAAGCTTTCTTT. As protein: CASSQVSGRTEAFF.

The rearrangement links TRBV18 to TRBJ2-7; D gene uncertain. Between the trimmed V and J ends, which lost 4 bases and 2 bases, there was a span of 12 bases. CDR1 KGHSH and CDR2 LQKENI come from the germline V gene. The CDR3 totals 14 residues. Here the CDR3 DNA reads TGTGCCAGCTCACAACCTAACGTACCCTACGAGCAGTACTTC. Protein sequence: CASSQPNVPYEQYF.

This clonotype was detected a few times. The J gene is TRBJ1-4, the V gene TRBV5-1; possibly TRBD1 for D (5 bases). Trimming removed 4 bases at V and 7 bases at J, with 14 bases between. The CDR3 length is 14 residues. In germline, CDR1 is SGHRS, CDR2 YFSETQ. CDR3 coding DNA: TGCGCCAGCAGCGCCCAGGCAGGGTCTGAAAAACTGTTTTTT. Amino acid sequence: CASSAQAGSEKLFF.

The V gene is TRBV4-1, the J gene TRBJ1-1, with 8 bases identical to TRBD1. The CDR3 spans 15 residues. Germline CDR1 is MGHRA and CDR2 is YSYEKL. The V gene end was trimmed by 4 bases and the J gene end by 3 bases; junction bases not matched to a gene: 7. The CDR3 loop reads CASSPYHRGDTEAFF. In nucleotides, the CDR3 is TGCGCCAGCAGCCCATACCACAGGGGGGACACTGAAGCTTTCTTT.

This clonotype was recorded a few times. The chain has TRBV2 and TRBJ1-4, with TRBD1 as a possible D gene (6 bases). The germline gives CDR1 SNHLY, CDR2 FYNNEI. The CDR3 spans 15 residues. V gave up 7 bases and J gave up 3 bases, with 15 bases separating them. In DNA form, the CDR3 reads TGTGCCAGCACTCAACCAGGGGTGGCTAATGAAAAACTGTTTTTT. This translates into CASTQPGVANEKLFF. The whole variable domain, filled in from reference TRBV2 and TRBJ1-4, reads EPEVTQTPSHQVTQMGQEVILRCVPISNHLYFYWYRQILGQKVEFLVSFYNNEISEKSEIFDDQFSVERPDGSNFTLKIRSTKLEDSAMYFCASTQPGVANEKLFFGSGTQLSVL.

This clonotype has at least ten counts. The chain combines TRBV7-2 with TRBJ2-1; 7 bases are shared with TRBD1. Germline CDR1 and CDR2: SGHTA and FQGNSA. Trimming removed 3 bases from V and 2 bases from J; junction bases left unmatched: 4. The CDR3 is 15 amino acids. CDR3 residues: CASSFDRATYNEQFF. DNA for the CDR3: TGTGCCAGCAGCTTCGACAGGGCGACCTACAATGAGCAGTTCTTC.

The rearrangement uses TRBV18 and TRBJ1-5; TRBD1 is a possible D gene (5 bases). In germline, CDR1 is KGHSH, CDR2 LQKENI. This CDR3 is 15 amino acids long. Trimming removed 2 bases at V and 2 bases at J, with 10 bases between. The CDR3 spells CASSPDSSRNQPQHF. CDR3 sequence (DNA): TGTGCCAGCTCACCAGACAGTTCTCGCAATCAGCCCCAGCATTTT.

A few counts support this clonotype. The chain has TRBV7-2 and TRBJ2-5, with 9 bases identical to TRBD2. The V gene's germline CDR1 is SGHTA and CDR2 FQGNSA. V trimming: 2 bases; J trimming: 5 bases; junction bases outside the gene matches: 6. CDR3 length: 15 amino acids. CDR3 nucleotide sequence: TGTGCCAGCAGCTTATTCGCGGGGGGGTTGGAGACCCAGTACTTC. Translating it yields CASSLFAGGLETQYF.

This chain links TRBV27 with TRBJ2-5, with 8 bases fitting TRBD1. CDR1 is MNHEY and CDR2 is SMNVEV in the germline V gene (reference sequence). CDR3 length equals 13 residues. V shed 2 bases, J shed 4 bases, and the junction held 0 bases outside the gene matches. For the CDR3, the DNA is TGTGCCAGCAGTTTAGACAGGGGAGAGACCCAGTACTTC. As protein: CASSLDRGETQYF.

This clonotype was observed a few times. The rearrangement uses TRBV12-3 or TRBV12-4 and TRBJ2-1; unclear D gene. The V and J ends lost 6 bases and 7 bases respectively, with 13 bases between them. The CDR3 runs 13 residues. In DNA form, the CDR3 reads TGTGCCAGCAGCCAGAACTCCCGGAATGAGCAGTTCTTC. Protein product: CASSQNSRNEQFF.

This clonotype has a count of ten or more. The chain employs TRBV11-3 and TRBJ2-1; 11 bases line up with TRBD2. V lost 3 bases, J lost 11 bases, and 15 bases stayed unmatched. This CDR3 has 17 amino acids. The V gene's germline CDR1 is SGHNT and CDR2 YENEEA. The DNA for the CDR3 is TGTGCCAGCAGCTTTCCGGGACTAGCGGACCCATCAATGAAGCAGTTCTTC. Protein: CASSFPGLADPSMKQFF.

This clonotype was recorded a few times. The V call is TRBV6-1, the J call TRBJ1-4, with 10 positions matching TRBD1. Unmatched junction bases numbered 3, after V lost 1 base and J lost 7 bases. This CDR3 is built from 15 residues. The germline V gene has CDR1 MNHNS and CDR2 SASEGT. The CDR3 region has the DNA TGTGCCAGCAGTGAAGGGGGACAGGGGAGTGAAAAACTGTTTTTT. Translated, it gives CASSEGGQGSEKLFF.

This sequence joins TRBV10-3 and TRBJ2-7, with a possible D match to TRBD1 (6 bases). CDR3 length: 17 amino acids. Germline CDR1 and CDR2: ENHRY and SYGVKD. V lost 5 bases to trimming and J lost 5 bases, with 25 bases between them. The CDR3 nucleotides are TGTGCCATCAGTCTTGAGGGCCGGGCGACAGGAGGCAACGAGCAGTACTTC. Amino acids: CAISLEGRATGGNEQYF.

This clonotype was observed a handful of times. The V and J genes are TRBV20-1 and TRBJ2-4; the match to TRBD1 covers 8 bases. This CDR3 comprises 15 residues. Per the germline V gene, CDR1 is DFQATT and CDR2 is SNEGSKA (reference sequence). Unmatched junction bases numbered 8, after V lost 2 bases and J lost 5 bases. The CDR3 nucleotides read TGCAGTGCTAGAAAAGGACAGGGTACACAAAACATTCAGTACTTC. It translates to CSARKGQGTQNIQYF.

This clonotype was observed at least ten times. This chain connects TRBV5-5 to TRBJ1-3; possible D gene TRBD1, 6 bases. V was cut by 2 bases and J by 3 bases, with 15 bases left in between. CDR1 is SGHKS, CDR2 YYEKEE, per germline (reference sequence). The CDR3 has 16 residues. In nucleotides, the CDR3 is TGTGCCAGCAGCTTCTCGATGGGGGCGCTTGGAAACACCATATATTTT. This codes for CASSFSMGALGNTIYF.

This clonotype has at least ten counts. V and J are TRBV19 and TRBJ2-1, with D perhaps matching TRBD2 (7 bases). The V end was cut by 6 bases, the J end by 7 bases, with 10 bases between. CDR1 and CDR2 (germline): LNHDA, SQIVND (reference sequence). This CDR3 contains 12 residues. The CDR3 region is CASRRGANEQFF. The CDR3, as DNA: TGTGCCAGTAGACGGGGGGCAAATGAGCAGTTCTTC.

J is TRBJ2-1 and V is TRBV28; D is undetermined. The germline CDR1 and CDR2 sequences are MDHEN and SYDVKM. This CDR3 region has 10 residues. The germline V and J ends were trimmed by 7 bases and 5 bases, with 3 bases remaining between them. The DNA for the CDR3 is TGTGCCAGCAAGGACAATGAGCAGTTCTTC. This sequence encodes CASKDNEQFF. Drawing the rest from reference TRBV28 and TRBJ2-1, the complete variable domain is DVKVTQSSRYLVKRTGEKVFLECVQDMDHENMFWYRQDPGLGLRLIYFSYDVKMKEKGDIPEGYSVSREKKERFSLILESASTNQTSMYLCASKDNEQFFGPGTRLTVL.

This clonotype was seen a handful of times. The chain joins TRBV7-6 to TRBJ2-7; 16 nucleotides align to TRBD2. CDR3 size: 16 residues. Trimming took 3 bases from V and 7 from J; bases not matched to a gene: 6. Germline assignment: CDR1 SGHVS and CDR2 FNYEAQ. Here the CDR3 DNA reads TGTGCCAGCAGCTTGGGACTAGCGGGAGGGCCGGGGGAGCAGTACTTC. It specifies CASSLGLAGGPGEQYF.

In this sample, this clonotype turned up many times. V is TRBV27 and J is TRBJ2-3; D ambiguous. The CDR3 has 14 amino acids. CDR1 and CDR2 from the germline V gene are MNHEY and SMNVEV (reference sequence). With 2 bases removed from V and 2 bases from J, the gap between germline ends came to 8 bases. For the CDR3, the DNA is TGTGCCAGCAGTTTACTATTGGCCACAGATACGCAGTATTTT. It translates to CASSLLLATDTQYF.

This clonotype was observed a few times. V gene TRBV7-9 combines with J gene TRBJ2-7, with 8 bases matching TRBD1. V dropped 5 bases and J dropped 5; count of bases not matched to a gene: 14. Per germline, CDR1 SEHNR and CDR2 FQNEAQ (reference sequence). The CDR3 contains 16 residues. CDR3 DNA: TGTGCCAGCAGCCAATGGGGGCAGGGGGCTAGCGACGAGCAGTACTTC. Translating gives CASSQWGQGASDEQYF.

This clonotype has a handful of counts. The chain recombines TRBV7-2 with TRBJ2-1; D is unclear. CDR1 and CDR2 (germline): SGHTA, FQGNSA. V was trimmed by 2 bases and J by 7 bases, leaving 9 bases between them. This CDR3 is built from 13 residues. Here the CDR3 reads CASSLRWRNEQFF. The CDR3 DNA sequence: TGTGCCAGCAGCTTAAGGTGGCGGAATGAGCAGTTCTTC.

At least ten counts were recorded for this clonotype. The chain couples TRBV20-1 to TRBJ1-2; 7 bases align to TRBD1. The CDR3 covers 11 residues. Trimming removed 6 bases from V and 8 bases from J; junction bases left unmatched: 6. The germline V gene has CDR1 DFQATT and CDR2 SNEGSKA (reference sequence). The CDR3 loop reads CSARTGFGYTF. CDR3 DNA: TGCAGTGCGCGGACAGGTTTCGGCTACACCTTC.